The clone carrying this T cell receptor beta chain has just a few counts. Its antigen remains unknown. The CDR3 is 13 amino acids. Trimming shortened V by 8 bases and J by 9 bases, and 19 bases separated the two germline ends. CDR1 and CDR2 (germline): SEHNR, FQNEAQ (reference sequence). These data belong to a study of blood T cells in healthy people across ages. Whole-study findings and limits: Calculation of diversity from one million T cells yielded estimates considered to be underestimates.

The second PCR ran about 6 to 11 cycles with a sample-barcoded 5' primer and J-beta primers. Each CDR3 protein gets one entry after TCRdb re-called the 5' RACE reads with MiXCR. Here the sample spans roughly 1.7 million distinct CDR3 sequences, around 36% being singletons. The sequence was obtained from a woman aged 30 to 39 in good health. The sample was blood. The chain has TRBV7-9 and TRBJ1-2; D is ambiguous. The CDR3 reads CASYTFLGFRYTF. CDR3 nucleotides: TGTGCCAGCTACACTTTCCTCGGGTTCCGCTACACCTTC.